This T cell receptor beta chain is from a study of T cell responses to AZD1222 COVID-19 vaccine. CDR3 length: 14 residues. Trimming took 1 base from V and 11 from J, leaving 15 bases between them. Germline-derived CDR1 and CDR2 are LGHDT and YNNKEL (reference sequence). Assay used: immunoSEQ multiplex PCR; TCRdb lists only in-frame clones, some missing. Of some 200,000 clones listed, around 89% were seen once; the top ten hold 20% to 30%. As regards this clone: As yet, its antigen is unknown.

Study results and limitations: Two doses of AZD1222 preceded a rise in Spike-specific TCR breadth and depth.

The material sequenced was peripheral blood, taken 28 days after the second AZD1222 dose. This TCR came from an adult who received the AZD1222 COVID-19 vaccine. The V and J genes are TRBV3-1 (or the pseudogene TRBV3-2) and TRBJ1-5, with a tentative D call TRBD1 (5 bases). CDR3 sequence: CASSQGVGATAQHF. As DNA, the CDR3 is TGTGCCAGCAGCCAAGGGGTAGGGGCCACGGCCCAGCATTTT.